The entry that follows covers one TCR beta chain sequence. As yet, its antigen is unknown. Germline CDR1 is MNHNY and CDR2 is SVGAGI (reference sequence). CDR3 size: 15 residues. V was pared by 1 base and J by 3 bases, with 12 bases between. At survey level, the immunoSEQ assay was run in its v3.0 version. Only in-frame clones appear in the TCRdb table, and some are missing; sequencing was by immunoSEQ multiplex PCR. This sample yields 35,000 to 40,000 clones, of which roughly 80% are seen a single time; more than 4.5% belongs to the top ten. This sample is drawn from a study of long-term antiretroviral therapy in people with HIV. Study-level results: Information pertaining to ART adherence, viral resistance or therapeutic modifications was not obtained. HIV repertoires showed narrower CDR3 length ranges than controls.

United States facilities provided treatment to all participants with HIV. Prior to DNA extraction, the samples held about 0.95-11 million cryopreserved PBMC. The specimen comprised unsorted PBMCs, sampled 1.5 years after starting antiretroviral therapy. The chain is built from TRBV6-6 and TRBJ2-5; tentatively, D is TRBD1 or TRBD2 (6 bases each). This receptor was taken from a man aged 18 to 30 with HIV. The CDR3 region is CASSYYRGREETQYF. The DNA of the CDR3 is TGTGCCAGCAGTTACTATCGGGGGCGGGAAGAGACCCAGTACTTC.